This T cell receptor (beta chain) stems from a study of T cell changes during pregnancy in multiple sclerosis. Assay: immunoSEQ multiplex PCR; the TCRdb copy retains only in-frame clones and omits some. The table lists 65,000 to 85,000 clones, around 94% of them singletons, with more than 0.85% in the top ten. Sequenced here: peripheral blood, sampled in the second trimester of pregnancy. The origin of this receptor is a female donor in good health, enrolled as a control in a pregnancy study.

CDR3 sequence (DNA): TGTGCCAGCAGCTCAACCCTGGACTACTCCACCGGGGAGCTGTTTTTT. This translates into CASSSTLDYSTGELFF. The gene calls are TRBV11-3 and TRBJ2-2; maybe TRBD2 (6 bases). This CDR3 comprises 16 residues. V was clipped by 4 bases and J by 4 bases, with 16 bases between them. The germline V gene encodes CDR1 SGHNT and CDR2 YENEEA.